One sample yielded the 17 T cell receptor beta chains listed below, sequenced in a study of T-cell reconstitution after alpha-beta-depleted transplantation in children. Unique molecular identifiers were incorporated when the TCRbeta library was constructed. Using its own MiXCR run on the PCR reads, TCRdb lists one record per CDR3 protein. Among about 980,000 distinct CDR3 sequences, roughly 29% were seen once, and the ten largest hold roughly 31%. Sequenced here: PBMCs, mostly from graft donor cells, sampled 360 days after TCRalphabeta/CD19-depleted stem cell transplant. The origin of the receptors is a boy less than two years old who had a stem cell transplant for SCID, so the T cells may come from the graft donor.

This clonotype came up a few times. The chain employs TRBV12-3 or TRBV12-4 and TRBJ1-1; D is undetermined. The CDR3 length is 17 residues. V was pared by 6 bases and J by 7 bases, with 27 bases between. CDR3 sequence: CASSLAFGQNLGSEAFF. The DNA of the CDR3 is TGTGCCAGCAGCCTAGCGTTTGGCCAGAACCTAGGGAGTGAAGCTTTCTTT.

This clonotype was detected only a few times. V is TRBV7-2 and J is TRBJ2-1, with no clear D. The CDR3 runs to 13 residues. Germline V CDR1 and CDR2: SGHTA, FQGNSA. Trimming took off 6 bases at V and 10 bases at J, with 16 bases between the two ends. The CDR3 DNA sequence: TGTGCCAGCAGATTCGATATGGCTGCCGAGCAGTTCTTC. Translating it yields CASRFDMAAEQFF.

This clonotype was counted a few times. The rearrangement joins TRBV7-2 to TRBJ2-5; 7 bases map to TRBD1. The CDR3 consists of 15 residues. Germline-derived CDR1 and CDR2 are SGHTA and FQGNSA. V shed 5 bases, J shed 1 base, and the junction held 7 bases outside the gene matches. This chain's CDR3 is CASSPHRGPQETQYF. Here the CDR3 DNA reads TGTGCCAGCAGCCCACACAGGGGACCCCAAGAGACCCAGTACTTC.

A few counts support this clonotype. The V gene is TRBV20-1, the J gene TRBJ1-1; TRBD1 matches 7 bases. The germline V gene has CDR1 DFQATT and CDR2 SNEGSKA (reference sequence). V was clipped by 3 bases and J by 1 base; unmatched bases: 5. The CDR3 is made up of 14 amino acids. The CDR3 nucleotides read TGCAGTGCTAGCAGGGGACAGAGGAACACTGAAGCTTTCTTT. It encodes CSASRGQRNTEAFF.

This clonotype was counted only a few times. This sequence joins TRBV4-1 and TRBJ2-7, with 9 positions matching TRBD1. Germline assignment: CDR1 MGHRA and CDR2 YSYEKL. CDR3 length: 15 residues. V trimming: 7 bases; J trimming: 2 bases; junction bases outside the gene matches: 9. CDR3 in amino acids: CASTLGTGRPYEQYF. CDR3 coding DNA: TGCGCCAGCACTCTAGGGACAGGGAGGCCCTACGAGCAGTACTTC.

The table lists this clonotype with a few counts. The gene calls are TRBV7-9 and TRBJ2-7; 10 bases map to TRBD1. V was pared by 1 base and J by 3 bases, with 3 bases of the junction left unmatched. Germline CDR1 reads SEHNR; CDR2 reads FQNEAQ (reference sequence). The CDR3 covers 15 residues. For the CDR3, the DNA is TGTGCCAGCAGCTTAGTCCGGGACAGGGGCTACGAGCAGTACTTC. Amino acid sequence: CASSLVRDRGYEQYF.

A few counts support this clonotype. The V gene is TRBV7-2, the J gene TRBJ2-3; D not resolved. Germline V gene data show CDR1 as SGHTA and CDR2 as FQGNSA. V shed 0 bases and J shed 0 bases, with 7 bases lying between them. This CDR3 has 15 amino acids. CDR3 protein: CASSLAATSTDTQYF. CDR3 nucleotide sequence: TGTGCCAGCAGCTTAGCGGCGACTAGCACAGATACGCAGTATTTT.

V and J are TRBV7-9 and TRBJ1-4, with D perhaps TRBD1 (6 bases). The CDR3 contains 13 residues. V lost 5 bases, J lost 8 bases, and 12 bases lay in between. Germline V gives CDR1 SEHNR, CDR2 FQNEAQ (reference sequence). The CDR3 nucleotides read TGTGCCAGCAGCCCGGGGGCGCGAGAAAAACTGTTTTTT. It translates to CASSPGAREKLFF.

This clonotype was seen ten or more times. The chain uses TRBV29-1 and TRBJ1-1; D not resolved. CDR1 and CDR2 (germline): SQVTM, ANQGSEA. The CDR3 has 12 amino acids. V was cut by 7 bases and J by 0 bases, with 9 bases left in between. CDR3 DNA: TGCAGCGGGTGGGCAGTGAACACTGAAGCTTTCTTT. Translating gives CSGWAVNTEAFF.

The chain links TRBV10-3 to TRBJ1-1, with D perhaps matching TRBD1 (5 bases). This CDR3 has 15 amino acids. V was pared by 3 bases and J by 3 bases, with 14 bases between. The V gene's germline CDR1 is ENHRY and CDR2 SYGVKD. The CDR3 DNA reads TGTGCCATCAGTGATGGTCCGGGGGATTACACTGAAGCTTTCTTT. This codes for CAISDGPGDYTEAFF.

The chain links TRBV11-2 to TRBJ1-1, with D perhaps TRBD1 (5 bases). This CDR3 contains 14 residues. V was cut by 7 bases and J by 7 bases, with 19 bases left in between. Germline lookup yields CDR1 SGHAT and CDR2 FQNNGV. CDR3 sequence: CASNVVGGEGEAFF. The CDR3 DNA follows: TGTGCCAGCAACGTTGTGGGGGGAGAGGGTGAAGCTTTCTTT.

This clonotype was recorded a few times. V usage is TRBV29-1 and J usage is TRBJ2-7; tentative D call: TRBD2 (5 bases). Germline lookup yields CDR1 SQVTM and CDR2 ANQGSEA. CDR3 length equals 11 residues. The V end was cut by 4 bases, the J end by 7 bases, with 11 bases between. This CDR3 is CSVVGSGEQYF. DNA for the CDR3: TGCAGCGTTGTCGGGTCGGGGGAGCAGTACTTC.

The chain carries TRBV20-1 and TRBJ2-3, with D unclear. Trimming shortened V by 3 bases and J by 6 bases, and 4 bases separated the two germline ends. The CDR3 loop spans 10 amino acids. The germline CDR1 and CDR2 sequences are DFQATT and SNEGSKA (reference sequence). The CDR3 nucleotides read TGCAGTGCTAGTTACGATACGCAGTATTTT. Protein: CSASYDTQYF.

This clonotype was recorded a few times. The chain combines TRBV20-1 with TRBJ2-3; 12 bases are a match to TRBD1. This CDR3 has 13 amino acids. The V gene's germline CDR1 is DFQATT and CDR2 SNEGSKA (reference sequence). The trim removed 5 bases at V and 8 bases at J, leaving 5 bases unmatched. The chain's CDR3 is CSAWDRGRGTQYF. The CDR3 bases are TGCAGTGCTTGGGACAGGGGGCGCGGTACGCAGTATTTT.

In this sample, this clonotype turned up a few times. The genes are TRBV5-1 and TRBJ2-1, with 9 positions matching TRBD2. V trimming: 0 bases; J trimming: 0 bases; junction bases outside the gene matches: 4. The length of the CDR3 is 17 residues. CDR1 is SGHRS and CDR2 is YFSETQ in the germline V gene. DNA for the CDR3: TGCGCCAGCAGCTTGGGCCTAGCGGGGTACTCCTACAATGAGCAGTTCTTC. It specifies CASSLGLAGYSYNEQFF.

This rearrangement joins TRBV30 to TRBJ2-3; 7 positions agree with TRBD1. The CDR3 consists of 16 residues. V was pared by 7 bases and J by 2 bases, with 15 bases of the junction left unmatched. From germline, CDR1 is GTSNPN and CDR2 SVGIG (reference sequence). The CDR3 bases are TGTGCCTCATTGGAACAAAGGGGGCTATTCACAGATACGCAGTATTTT. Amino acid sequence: CASLEQRGLFTDTQYF.

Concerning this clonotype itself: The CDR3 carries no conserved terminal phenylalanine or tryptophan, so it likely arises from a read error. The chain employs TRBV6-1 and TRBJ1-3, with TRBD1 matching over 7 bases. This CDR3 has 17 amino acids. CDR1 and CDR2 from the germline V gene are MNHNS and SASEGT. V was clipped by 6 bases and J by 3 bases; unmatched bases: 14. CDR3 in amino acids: CASRAREGAVSGNTIYC. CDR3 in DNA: TGTGCCAGCAGGGCCAGGGAGGGGGCGGTTAGTGGAAACACCATATATTGT.